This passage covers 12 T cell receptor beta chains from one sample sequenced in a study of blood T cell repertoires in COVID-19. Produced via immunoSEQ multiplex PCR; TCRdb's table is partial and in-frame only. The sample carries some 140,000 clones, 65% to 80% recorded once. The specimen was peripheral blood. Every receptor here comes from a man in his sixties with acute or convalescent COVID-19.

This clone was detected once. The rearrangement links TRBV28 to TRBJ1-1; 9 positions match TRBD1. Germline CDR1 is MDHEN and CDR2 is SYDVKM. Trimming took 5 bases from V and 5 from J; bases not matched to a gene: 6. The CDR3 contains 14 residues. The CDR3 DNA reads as TGTGCCAGCAGTCTAGGACAGGGGATGACTGAAGCTTTCTTT. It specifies CASSLGQGMTEAFF.

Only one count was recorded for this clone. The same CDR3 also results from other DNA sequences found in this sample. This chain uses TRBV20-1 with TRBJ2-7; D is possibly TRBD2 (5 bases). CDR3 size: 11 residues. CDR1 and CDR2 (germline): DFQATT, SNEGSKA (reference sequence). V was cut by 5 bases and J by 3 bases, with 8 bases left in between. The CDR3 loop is CSAPDYYEQYF. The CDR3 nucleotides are TGCAGTGCTCCCGACTACTACGAGCAGTACTTC.

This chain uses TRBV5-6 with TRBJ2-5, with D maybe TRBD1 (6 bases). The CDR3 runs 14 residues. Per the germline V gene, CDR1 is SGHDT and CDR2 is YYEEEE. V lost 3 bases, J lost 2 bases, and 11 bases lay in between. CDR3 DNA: TGTGCCAGCAGCTACGGGACACGACAAGAGACCCAGTACTTC. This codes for CASSYGTRQETQYF.

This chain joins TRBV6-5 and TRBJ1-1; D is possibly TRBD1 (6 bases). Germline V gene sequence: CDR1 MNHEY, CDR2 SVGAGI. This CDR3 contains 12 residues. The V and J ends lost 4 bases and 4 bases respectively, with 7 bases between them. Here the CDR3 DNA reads TGTGCCAGCAGTTTGACAGGCACTGAAGCTTTCTTT. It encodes CASSLTGTEAFF.

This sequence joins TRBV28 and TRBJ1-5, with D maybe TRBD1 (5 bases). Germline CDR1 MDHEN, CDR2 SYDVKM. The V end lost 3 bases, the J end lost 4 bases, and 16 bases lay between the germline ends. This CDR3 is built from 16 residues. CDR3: CASSFGLGGENQPQHF. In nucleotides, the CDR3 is TGTGCCAGCAGTTTCGGTCTGGGAGGGGAGAATCAGCCCCAGCATTTT.

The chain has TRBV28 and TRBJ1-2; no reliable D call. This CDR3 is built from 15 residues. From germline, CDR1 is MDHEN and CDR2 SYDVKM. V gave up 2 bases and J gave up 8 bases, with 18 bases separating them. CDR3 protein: CASSLRVPRARGYTF. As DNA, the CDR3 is TGTGCCAGCAGTTTACGGGTCCCGAGGGCGCGCGGCTACACCTTC.

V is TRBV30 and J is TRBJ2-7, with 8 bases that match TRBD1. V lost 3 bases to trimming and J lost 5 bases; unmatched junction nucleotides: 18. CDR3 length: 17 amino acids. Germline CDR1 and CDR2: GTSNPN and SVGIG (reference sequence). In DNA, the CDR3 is TGTGCCTGGAGCCCTCCTAAAGTAGGACAGGGTATAAACGAGCAGTACTTC. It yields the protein CAWSPPKVGQGINEQYF.

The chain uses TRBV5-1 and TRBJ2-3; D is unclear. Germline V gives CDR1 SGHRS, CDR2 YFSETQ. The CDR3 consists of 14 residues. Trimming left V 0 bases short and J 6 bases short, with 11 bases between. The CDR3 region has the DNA TGCGCCAGCAGCTTGGGGGCACCCCGGGATACGCAGTATTTT. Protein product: CASSLGAPRDTQYF. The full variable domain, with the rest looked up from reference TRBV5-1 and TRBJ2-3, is KAGVTQTPRYLIKTRGQQVTLSCSPISGHRSVSWYQQTPGQGLQFLFEYFSETQRNKGNFPGRFSGRQFSNSRSEMNVSTLELGDSALYLCASSLGAPRDTQYFGPGTRLTVL.

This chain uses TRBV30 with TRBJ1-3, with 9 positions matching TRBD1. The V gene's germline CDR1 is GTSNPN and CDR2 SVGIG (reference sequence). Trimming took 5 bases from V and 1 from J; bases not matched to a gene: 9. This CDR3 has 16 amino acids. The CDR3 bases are TGTGCCTGGGCACAGGGGGCGACAAGTTCTGGAAACACCATATATTTT. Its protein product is CAWAQGATSSGNTIYF.

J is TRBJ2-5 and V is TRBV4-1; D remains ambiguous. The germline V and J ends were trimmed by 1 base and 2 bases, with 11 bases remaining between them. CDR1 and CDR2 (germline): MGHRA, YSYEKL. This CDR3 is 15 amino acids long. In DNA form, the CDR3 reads TGCGCCAGCAGCCAAGCGGCAGGCTTACAAGAGACCCAGTACTTC. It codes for CASSQAAGLQETQYF.

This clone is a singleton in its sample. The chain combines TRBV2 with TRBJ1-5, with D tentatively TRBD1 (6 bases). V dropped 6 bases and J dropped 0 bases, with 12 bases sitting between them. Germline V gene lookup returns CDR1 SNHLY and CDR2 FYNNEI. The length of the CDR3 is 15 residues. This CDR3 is CASSITGSSNQPQHF. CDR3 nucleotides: TGTGCCAGCAGCATTACAGGGTCTAGCAATCAGCCCCAGCATTTT.

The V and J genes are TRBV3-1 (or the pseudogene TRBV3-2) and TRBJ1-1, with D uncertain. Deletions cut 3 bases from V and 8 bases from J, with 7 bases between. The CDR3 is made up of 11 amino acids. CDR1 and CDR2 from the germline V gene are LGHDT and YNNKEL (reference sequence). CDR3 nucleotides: TGTGCCAGCAGCCAGTCTAAAGAAGCTTTCTTT. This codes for CASSQSKEAFF.